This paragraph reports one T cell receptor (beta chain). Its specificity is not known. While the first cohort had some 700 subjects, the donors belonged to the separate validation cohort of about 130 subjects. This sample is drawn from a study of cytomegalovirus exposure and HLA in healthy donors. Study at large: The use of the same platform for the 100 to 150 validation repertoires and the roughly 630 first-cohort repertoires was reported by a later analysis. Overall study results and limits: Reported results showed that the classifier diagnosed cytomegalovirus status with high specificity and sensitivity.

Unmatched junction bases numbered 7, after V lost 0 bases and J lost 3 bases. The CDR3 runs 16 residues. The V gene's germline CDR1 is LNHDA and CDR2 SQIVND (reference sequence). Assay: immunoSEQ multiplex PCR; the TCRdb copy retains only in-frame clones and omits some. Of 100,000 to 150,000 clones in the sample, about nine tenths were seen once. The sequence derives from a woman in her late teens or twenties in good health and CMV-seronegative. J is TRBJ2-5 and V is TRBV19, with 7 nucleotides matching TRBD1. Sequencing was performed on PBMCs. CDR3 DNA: TGTGCCAGTAGTATAGATCCGGGACAGAGAAAAGAGACCCAGTACTTC. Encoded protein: CASSIDPGQRKETQYF.